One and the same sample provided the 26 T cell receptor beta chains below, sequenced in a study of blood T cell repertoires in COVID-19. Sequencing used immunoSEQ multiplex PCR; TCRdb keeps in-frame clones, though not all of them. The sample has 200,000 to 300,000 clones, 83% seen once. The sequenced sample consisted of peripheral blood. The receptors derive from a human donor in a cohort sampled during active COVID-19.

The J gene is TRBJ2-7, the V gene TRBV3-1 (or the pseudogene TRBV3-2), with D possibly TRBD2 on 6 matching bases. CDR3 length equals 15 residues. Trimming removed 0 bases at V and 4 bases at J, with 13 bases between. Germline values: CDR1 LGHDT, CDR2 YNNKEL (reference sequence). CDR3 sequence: CASSQDRGSGYEQYF. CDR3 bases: TGTGCCAGCAGCCAAGATCGGGGGTCTGGATACGAGCAGTACTTC.

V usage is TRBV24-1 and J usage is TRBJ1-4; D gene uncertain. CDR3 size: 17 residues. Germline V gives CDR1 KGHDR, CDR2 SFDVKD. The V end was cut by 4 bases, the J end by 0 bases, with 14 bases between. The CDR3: CATSDGGKGATNEKLFF. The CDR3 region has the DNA TGTGCCACCAGTGACGGAGGGAAGGGTGCAACTAATGAAAAACTGTTTTTT.

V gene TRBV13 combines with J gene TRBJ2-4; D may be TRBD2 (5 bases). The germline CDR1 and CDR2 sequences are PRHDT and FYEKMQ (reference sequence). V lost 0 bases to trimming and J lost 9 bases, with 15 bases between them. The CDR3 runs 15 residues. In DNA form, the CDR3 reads TGTGCCAGCAGCTTAGGTGGGGAGAAGGTCAGCATTCAGTACTTC. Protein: CASSLGGEKVSIQYF.

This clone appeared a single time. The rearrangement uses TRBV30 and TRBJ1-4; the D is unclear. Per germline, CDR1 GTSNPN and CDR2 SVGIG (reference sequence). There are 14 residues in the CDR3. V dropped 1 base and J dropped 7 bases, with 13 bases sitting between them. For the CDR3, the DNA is TGTGCCTGGAGTGGTGGGAGCGAGAGTGAAAAACTGTTTTTT. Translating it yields CAWSGGSESEKLFF.

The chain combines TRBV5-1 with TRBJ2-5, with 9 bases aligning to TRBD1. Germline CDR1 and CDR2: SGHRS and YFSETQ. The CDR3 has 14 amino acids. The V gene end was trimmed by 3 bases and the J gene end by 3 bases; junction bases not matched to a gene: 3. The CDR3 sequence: CASSYRTGEETQYF. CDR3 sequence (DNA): TGCGCCAGCAGCTACAGGACAGGGGAAGAGACCCAGTACTTC.

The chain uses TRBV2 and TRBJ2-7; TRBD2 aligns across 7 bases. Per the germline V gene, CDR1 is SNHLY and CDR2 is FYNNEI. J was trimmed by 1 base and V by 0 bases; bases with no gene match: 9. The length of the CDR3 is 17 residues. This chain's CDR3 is CASSEALGGRMSYEQYF. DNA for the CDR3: TGTGCCAGCAGTGAAGCCCTGGGAGGGAGAATGTCCTACGAGCAGTACTTC.

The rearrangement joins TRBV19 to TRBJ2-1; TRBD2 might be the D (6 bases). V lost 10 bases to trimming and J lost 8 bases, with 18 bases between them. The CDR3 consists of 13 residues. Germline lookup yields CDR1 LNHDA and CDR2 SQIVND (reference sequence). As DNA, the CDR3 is TGTGCCACTAAGGACTATAAGGGTGATGAGCAGTTCTTC. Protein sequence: CATKDYKGDEQFF. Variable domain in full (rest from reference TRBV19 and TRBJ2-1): DGGITQSPKYLFRKEGQNVTLSCEQNLNHDAMYWYRQDPGQGLRLIYYSQIVNDFQKGDIAEGYSVSREKKESFPLTVTSAQKNPTAFYLCATKDYKGDEQFFGPGTRLTVL.

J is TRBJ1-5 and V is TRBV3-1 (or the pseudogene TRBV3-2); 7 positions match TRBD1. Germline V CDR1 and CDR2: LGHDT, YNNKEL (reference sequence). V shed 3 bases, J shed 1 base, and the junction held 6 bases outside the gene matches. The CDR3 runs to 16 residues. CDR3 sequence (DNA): TGTGCCAGCAGCCATGGGACAGCCATGAGCAATCAGCCCCAGCATTTT. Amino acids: CASSHGTAMSNQPQHF.

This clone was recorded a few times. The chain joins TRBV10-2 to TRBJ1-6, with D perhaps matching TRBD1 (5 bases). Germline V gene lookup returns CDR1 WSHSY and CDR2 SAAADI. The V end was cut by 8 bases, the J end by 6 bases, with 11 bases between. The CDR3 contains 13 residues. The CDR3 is CASDIDSNSPLHF. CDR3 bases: TGCGCCAGCGACATCGACAGTAATTCACCCCTCCACTTT.

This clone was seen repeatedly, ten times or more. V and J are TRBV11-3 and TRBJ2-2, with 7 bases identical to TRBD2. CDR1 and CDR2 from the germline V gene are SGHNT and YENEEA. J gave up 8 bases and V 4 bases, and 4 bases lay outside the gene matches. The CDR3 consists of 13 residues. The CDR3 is CASSSRGDGELFF. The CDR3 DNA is TGTGCCAGCAGCTCCCGGGGGGATGGGGAGCTGTTTTTT.

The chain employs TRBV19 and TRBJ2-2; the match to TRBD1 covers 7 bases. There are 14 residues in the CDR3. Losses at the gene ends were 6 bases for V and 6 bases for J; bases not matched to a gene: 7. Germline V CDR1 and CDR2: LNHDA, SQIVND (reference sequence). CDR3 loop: CASSVTGIAGELFF. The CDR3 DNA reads TGTGCCAGTAGCGTGACAGGGATCGCCGGGGAGCTGTTTTTT.

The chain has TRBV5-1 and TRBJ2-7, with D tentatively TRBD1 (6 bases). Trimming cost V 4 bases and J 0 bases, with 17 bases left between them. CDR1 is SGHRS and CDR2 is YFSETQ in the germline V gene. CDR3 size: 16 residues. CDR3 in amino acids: CASSRDQGLGSYEQYF. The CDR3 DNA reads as TGCGCCAGCAGCCGTGACCAGGGGTTGGGCTCCTACGAGCAGTACTTC.

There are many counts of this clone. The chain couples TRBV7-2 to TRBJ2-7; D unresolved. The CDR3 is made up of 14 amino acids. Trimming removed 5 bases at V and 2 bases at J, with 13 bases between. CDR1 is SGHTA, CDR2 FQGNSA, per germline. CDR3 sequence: CASSKVEPPYEQYF. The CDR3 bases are TGTGCCAGCAGCAAAGTTGAGCCCCCCTACGAGCAGTACTTC.

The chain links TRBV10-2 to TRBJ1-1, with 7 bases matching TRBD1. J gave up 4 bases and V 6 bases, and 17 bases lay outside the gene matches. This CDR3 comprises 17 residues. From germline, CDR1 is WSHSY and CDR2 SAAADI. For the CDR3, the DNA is TGCGCCAGCAGAAAGCTCGTGGCAGGGGGATTGGGCACTGAAGCTTTCTTT. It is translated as CASRKLVAGGLGTEAFF.

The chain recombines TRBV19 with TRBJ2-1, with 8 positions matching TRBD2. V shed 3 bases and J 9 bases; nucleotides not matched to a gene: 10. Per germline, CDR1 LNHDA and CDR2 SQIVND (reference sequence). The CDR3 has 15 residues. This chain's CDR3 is CASSMGLVLGSEQFF. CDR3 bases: TGTGCCAGTAGTATGGGACTAGTGTTGGGGAGTGAGCAGTTCTTC. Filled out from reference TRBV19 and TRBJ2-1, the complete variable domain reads DGGITQSPKYLFRKEGQNVTLSCEQNLNHDAMYWYRQDPGQGLRLIYYSQIVNDFQKGDIAEGYSVSREKKESFPLTVTSAQKNPTAFYLCASSMGLVLGSEQFFGPGTRLTVL.

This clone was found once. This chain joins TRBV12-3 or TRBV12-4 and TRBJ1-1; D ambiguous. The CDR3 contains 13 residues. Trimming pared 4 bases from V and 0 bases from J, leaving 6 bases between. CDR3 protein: CASSYQVNTEAFF. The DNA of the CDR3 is TGTGCCAGCAGTTATCAGGTGAACACTGAAGCTTTCTTT.

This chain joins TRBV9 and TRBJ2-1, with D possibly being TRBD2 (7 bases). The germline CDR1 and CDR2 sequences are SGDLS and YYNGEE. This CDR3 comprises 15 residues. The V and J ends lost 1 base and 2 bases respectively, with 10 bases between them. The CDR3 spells CASSVNGGPYNEQFF. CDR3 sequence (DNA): TGTGCCAGCAGCGTAAACGGGGGGCCCTACAATGAGCAGTTCTTC.

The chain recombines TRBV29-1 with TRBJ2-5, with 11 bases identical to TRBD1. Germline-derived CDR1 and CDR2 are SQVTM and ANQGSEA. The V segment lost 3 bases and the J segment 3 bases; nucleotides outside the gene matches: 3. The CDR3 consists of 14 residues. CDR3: CSVEDRGREETQYF. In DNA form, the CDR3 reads TGCAGCGTTGAGGACAGGGGGCGCGAAGAGACCCAGTACTTC.

CDR3 nucleotide sequence: TGTGCCAGCAGCCCCGGGACAGGGAAGCACGAGCAGTACTTC. It translates to CASSPGTGKHEQYF. The rearrangement joins TRBV6-5 to TRBJ2-7, with 9 bases identical to TRBD1. Unmatched junction bases numbered 8, after V lost 6 bases and J lost 5 bases. The CDR3 runs 14 residues. CDR1 MNHEY and CDR2 SVGAGI come from the germline V gene.

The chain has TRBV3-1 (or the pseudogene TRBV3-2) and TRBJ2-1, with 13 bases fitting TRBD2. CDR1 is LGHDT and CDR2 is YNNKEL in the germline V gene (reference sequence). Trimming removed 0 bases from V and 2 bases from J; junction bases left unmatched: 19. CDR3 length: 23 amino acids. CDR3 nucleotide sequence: TGTGCCAGCAGCCAAGAGAGACTAGCGGGAGGAAGGAGGGGGGAAGAGACCTACAATGAGCAGTTCTTC. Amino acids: CASSQERLAGGRRGEETYNEQFF.

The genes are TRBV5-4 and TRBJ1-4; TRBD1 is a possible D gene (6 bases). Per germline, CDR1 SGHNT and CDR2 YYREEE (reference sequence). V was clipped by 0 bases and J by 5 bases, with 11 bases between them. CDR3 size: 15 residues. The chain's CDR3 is CASSLGGQENEKLFF. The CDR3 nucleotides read TGTGCCAGCAGCTTGGGGGGACAAGAGAATGAAAAACTGTTTTTT.

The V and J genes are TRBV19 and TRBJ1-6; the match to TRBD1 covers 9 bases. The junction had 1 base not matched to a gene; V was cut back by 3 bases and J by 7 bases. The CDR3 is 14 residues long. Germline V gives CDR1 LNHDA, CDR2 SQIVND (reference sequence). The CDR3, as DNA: TGTGCCAGTAGTATCGGGACAGGGAATTCACCCCTCCACTTT. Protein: CASSIGTGNSPLHF.

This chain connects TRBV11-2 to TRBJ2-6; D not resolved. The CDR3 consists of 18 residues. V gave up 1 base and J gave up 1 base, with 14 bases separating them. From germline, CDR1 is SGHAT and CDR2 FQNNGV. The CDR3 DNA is TGTGCCAGCAGCTTAGTTCGAGGATCTCAGTCTGGGGCCAACGTCCTGACTTTC. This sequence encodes CASSLVRGSQSGANVLTF.

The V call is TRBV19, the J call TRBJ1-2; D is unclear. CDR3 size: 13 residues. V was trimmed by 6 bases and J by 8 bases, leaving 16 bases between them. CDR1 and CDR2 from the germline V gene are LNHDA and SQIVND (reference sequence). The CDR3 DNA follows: TGTGCCAGTAGCCCCCAAACAGCTAGCGGCTACACCTTC. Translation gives CASSPQTASGYTF.

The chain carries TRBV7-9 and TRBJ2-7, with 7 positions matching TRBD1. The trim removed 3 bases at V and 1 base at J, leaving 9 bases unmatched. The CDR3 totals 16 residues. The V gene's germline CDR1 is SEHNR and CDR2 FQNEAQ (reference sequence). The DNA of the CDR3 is TGTGCCAGCAGCTTCCGTTTAGGGACAGCATCCTACGAGCAGTACTTC. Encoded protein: CASSFRLGTASYEQYF.

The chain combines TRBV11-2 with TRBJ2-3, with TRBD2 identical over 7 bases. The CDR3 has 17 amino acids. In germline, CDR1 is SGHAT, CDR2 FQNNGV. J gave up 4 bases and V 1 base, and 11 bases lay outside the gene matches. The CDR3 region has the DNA TGTGCCAGCAGCTTAGGGGAGACTAGCCGGTTCGCAGATACGCAGTATTTT. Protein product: CASSLGETSRFADTQYF.